The entry below describes one TCR beta chain. Its antigen remains unidentified. The sample holds no much larger clone one base away, and base qualities are not on file. TCRbeta CDR3 regions were amplified from genomic DNA using the immunoSEQ Assay, a bias-controlled multiplex PCR. As for how the authors treated the data: Within the assay, amplification of reference gene primers was used to estimate how many nucleated cells each sample contained. Sequence reads were collapsed and filtered to measure the absolute abundance of every unique TCRbeta CDR3 rearrangement. Productive Simpson clonality was computed per sample as the square root of Simpson's diversity index over productive rearrangements. This immuneACCESS table, as held by TCRdb, lists in-frame sequences with V and J called but not all clones. Of the missing ones, under half trace to an unresolved V gene in checked studies; the others have no known cause. That table is the source of V, J and clone size, and D and trimming were worked out from the DNA. The sample yields 250,000 to 300,000 clones; 86% were counted once. The top ten clones comprise roughly 1.9% of the sample.

This sample was taken from a study of blood T cell repertoires in COVID-19 (dated by TCRdb to 2019 to 2021). Regarding the complete study: Samples from collaborators originated in the United States, Italy and Spain and spanned both the acute and convalescent phases of COVID-19. Subjects who had been exposed to COVID-19, were actively infected with it, or had recovered from it provided the deeply sampled blood TCRbeta repertoires that made up the dataset. Sample metadata almost always included a de-identified subject ID, COVID-19 status, age in years and sex. The repertoires were released in a freely available public database meant as a resource for research on the immune response to SARS-CoV-2. Where available, HLA class I and class II types were obtained from metadata supplied by the sample provider rather than from assay-based typing. The prospective study material was composed of cDNA or gDNA derived from T cells, B-cell-depleted T cells, or PBMCs. Samples came from the ongoing ImmuneRACE study (first 160 participants) plus 1,254 subjects from 6 global collaborators. The research as a whole found: How much clinical and demographic metadata was included differed by source and by participant, and the metadata was provided uncurated.

Each collaborating institution followed its own protocols to collect whole blood in K2EDTA tubes. For TCRbeta analysis, collaborator samples were shipped as frozen whole blood, as isolated PBMCs, or as DNA extracted from either sample type. The sample comprised peripheral blood. The source is a man younger than 45 with active or convalescent COVID-19.

The CDR3 reads as follows: CASSPGTGEVGNSPLHF. The bases are TGCGCCAGCAGCCCCGGGACAGGGGAGGTCGGCAATTCACCCCTCCACTTT. In this chain, TRBV5-1 is recombined with TRBJ1-6; the junction holds 10 bases that match TRBD1. Clipping removes 4 bases from V and 7 bases from J, with 11 as the unmatched junction base count. Via the germline V gene, CDR1 is SGHRS and CDR2 YFSETQ. There are 17 amino acids in the CDR3, from cysteine to phenylalanine inclusive. Just CDR3 DNA is preserved here, 51 bases in frame from base 1.